Below are 5 T cell receptor beta chains sequenced from a single sample in a study of cytomegalovirus exposure and HLA in healthy donors. PCR used 60 Vbeta primers and 13 Jbeta primers. Using immunoSEQ multiplex PCR, the repertoire was profiled, and TCRdb retains in-frame clones only, with some absent. The repertoire holds around 130,000 clones, with about 80% as singletons. The sample taken for sequencing was PBMCs. The origin of the receptors is a boy aged 2 to 10 in good health and CMV-seronegative.

The chain combines TRBV10-3 with TRBJ2-2, with 12 positions matching TRBD2. The length of the CDR3 is 15 residues. Germline V gives CDR1 ENHRY, CDR2 SYGVKD. The junction had 0 bases not matched to a gene; V was cut back by 6 bases and J by 1 base. The CDR3: CAIRLAGGNTGELFF. The CDR3 DNA is TGTGCCATCAGACTAGCGGGAGGGAACACCGGGGAGCTGTTTTTT.

This chain uses TRBV6-1 with TRBJ2-3, with 8 bases aligning to TRBD2. V was pared by 8 bases and J by 0 bases, with 7 bases of the junction left unmatched. CDR3 length equals 15 residues. Germline V gene sequence: CDR1 MNHNS, CDR2 SASEGT. The DNA of the CDR3 is TGTGCCAGCTCTCCGGAGCGGGGGAGCACAGATACGCAGTATTTT. Translation gives CASSPERGSTDTQYF.

This clone appeared once. CDR3 in amino acids: CSVEPQAGGSHGYTF. In DNA form, the CDR3 reads TGCAGCGTTGAACCCCAGGCCGGGGGGTCCCATGGCTACACCTTC. The V call is TRBV29-1, the J call TRBJ1-2; tentatively, D is TRBD1 (5 bases). Trimming shortened V by 2 bases and J by 6 bases, and 19 bases separated the two germline ends. The CDR3 is made up of 15 amino acids. Germline loops: CDR1 SQVTM, CDR2 ANQGSEA. Drawing the rest from reference TRBV29-1 and TRBJ1-2, the complete variable domain is SAVISQKPSRDICQRGTSLTIQCQVDSQVTMMFWYRQQPGQSLTLIATANQGSEATYESGFVIDKFPISRPNLTFSTLTVSNMSPEDSSIYLCSVEPQAGGSHGYTFGSGTRLTVV.

The chain carries TRBV6-1 and TRBJ2-1; no clear D. Germline V lookup: CDR1 MNHNS, CDR2 SASEGT. The V gene lost 5 bases and the J gene lost 0 bases, with 8 bases spanning the gap. The CDR3 length is 14 residues. For the CDR3, the DNA is TGTGCCAGCAGTTTGGAGAGCTCCTACAATGAGCAGTTCTTC. Its translation: CASSLESSYNEQFF.

The V call is TRBV10-3, the J call TRBJ1-1; D remains unclear. The germline V and J ends were trimmed by 6 bases and 4 bases, with 15 bases remaining between them. Germline V lookup: CDR1 ENHRY, CDR2 SYGVKD. The CDR3 extends over 14 amino acids. CDR3 sequence (DNA): TGTGCCATCAGGGAGGTTCCGGCGGGCACTGAAGCTTTCTTT. Its protein product is CAIREVPAGTEAFF.